The 18 T cell receptor beta chains reported below all come from one sample, sequenced in a study of synovial regulatory T cells in juvenile arthritis. Only in-frame clones appear in the TCRdb table, and some are missing; sequencing was by immunoSEQ multiplex PCR. With around 6,400 clones in the sample, the ten largest clones hold around 0.61%. The sample comprised Treg cells from blood. The sample's subset: remaining (HLA-DR-negative) circulating blood Treg cells. The source is a donor younger than 30 with juvenile idiopathic arthritis.

The chain has TRBV7-9 and TRBJ1-3. CDR1 and CDR2 from the germline V gene are SEHNR and FQNEAQ (reference sequence). The CDR3 covers 12 residues. No DNA has been recorded. The CDR3 is CASSPVVNTIYF.

V usage is TRBV18 and J usage is TRBJ1-2; TCRdb names TRBD1, which stays unverified in the absence of DNA. CDR1 KGHSH and CDR2 LQKENI come from the germline V gene. The CDR3 spans 14 residues. The DNA is unrecorded. CDR3 in amino acids: CASSPTGQGYGYTF.

This chain joins TRBV11-2 and TRBJ1-2; TCRdb's D call of TRBD1 is untestable without DNA. The CDR3 contains 14 residues. No DNA sequence is on record. Germline V gives CDR1 SGHAT, CDR2 FQNNGV. The CDR3: CASSLGQGGYGYTF. Combining the CDR3 with reference TRBV11-2 and TRBJ1-2 gives the whole variable domain EAGVAQSPRYKIIEKRQSVAFWCNPISGHATLYWYQQILGQGPKLLIQFQNNGVVDDSQLPKDRFSAERLKGVDSTLKIQPAKLEDSAVYLCASSLGQGGYGYTFGSGTRLTVV.

The chain couples TRBV9 to TRBJ2-3. The germline V gene encodes CDR1 SGDLS and CDR2 YYNGEE. This CDR3 comprises 17 residues. The DNA is not on file. CDR3: CASSVAGGWRGEDTQYF.

The chain is built from TRBV6-5 and TRBJ2-7. The CDR3 loop spans 13 amino acids. The protein alone is recorded here. CDR1 and CDR2 (germline): MNHEY, SVGAGI. CDR3 sequence reads: CASSQSGLYEQYF.

V is TRBV7-9 and J is TRBJ2-7; TCRdb reports TRBD2, a call that lacks DNA to check it against. The CDR3 consists of 15 residues. No DNA accompanies this entry. CDR1 is SEHNR and CDR2 is FQNEAQ in the germline V gene (reference sequence). The CDR3 is CASRSGGLNTYEQYF. The whole variable domain, filled in from reference TRBV7-9 and TRBJ2-7, reads DTGVSQNPRHKITKRGQNVTFRCDPISEHNRLYWYRQTLGQGPEFLTYFQNEAQLEKSRLLSDRFSAERPKGSFSTLEIQRTEQGDSAMYLCASRSGGLNTYEQYFGPGTRLTVT.

This chain connects TRBV2 to TRBJ2-3; TCRdb designates TRBD2, a call that cannot be tested without DNA. The CDR3 contains 13 residues. DNA is not recorded here. Germline V gene data show CDR1 as SNHLY and CDR2 as FYNNEI. The chain's CDR3 is CASSERVTDTQYF.

The gene calls are TRBV28 and TRBJ2-2. The germline CDR1 and CDR2 sequences are MDHEN and SYDVKM. CDR3 length: 20 residues. Nucleotide data are not available. The CDR3: CTSSPRRRPGLRRNTGELFF.

Frequency places this clone as medium-sized. The chain recombines TRBV4-1 with TRBJ1-5. The CDR3 contains 13 residues. There is no recorded DNA. CDR1 and CDR2 (germline): MGHRA, YSYEKL. CDR3 residues: CASSQEGGQPQHF.

V usage is TRBV7-2 and J usage is TRBJ2-5; the TCRdb call, TRBD2, lacks DNA for checking. This CDR3 has 14 residues. No DNA is recorded. Per the germline V gene, CDR1 is SGHTA and CDR2 is FQGNSA. CDR3 protein: CASSLTGLVETQYF.

The genes are TRBV19 and TRBJ1-1. Germline loops: CDR1 LNHDA, CDR2 SQIVND (reference sequence). The CDR3 totals 15 residues. The DNA is unrecorded. This CDR3 reads CASSPSLVGSTEAFF.

The V call is TRBV15, the J call TRBJ1-4. Germline V gene data show CDR1 as LNHNV and CDR2 as YYDKDF (reference sequence). The CDR3 is made up of 16 amino acids. No DNA appears here. CDR3: CATSPLPGATNEKLFF.

The rearrangement joins TRBV27 to TRBJ2-1; the TRBD2 assignment by TCRdb is unverifiable without DNA. This CDR3 is built from 19 residues. No DNA accompanies this entry. The germline CDR1 and CDR2 sequences are MNHEY and SMNVEV (reference sequence). CDR3 sequence: CASSLRGTGLAGDYNEQFF.

The chain joins TRBV5-1 to TRBJ2-3; TCRdb selects TRBD1, and the lack of DNA leaves this call unchecked. In germline, CDR1 is SGHRS, CDR2 YFSETQ. CDR3 length equals 12 residues. The coding DNA is unavailable. CDR3 sequence reads: CASSSAGDTQYF. Full variable domain (missing parts from reference TRBV5-1 and TRBJ2-3): KAGVTQTPRYLIKTRGQQVTLSCSPISGHRSVSWYQQTPGQGLQFLFEYFSETQRNKGNFPGRFSGRQFSNSRSEMNVSTLELGDSALYLCASSSAGDTQYFGPGTRLTVL.

This chain connects TRBV5-1 to TRBJ2-5; TCRdb names TRBD2, which stays unverified in the absence of DNA. This CDR3 is 14 amino acids long. Only the protein is on record. The germline V gene encodes CDR1 SGHRS and CDR2 YFSETQ. Here the CDR3 reads CASSFYSGQETQYF.

The J gene is TRBJ2-4, the V gene TRBV4-1; TCRdb's D call, TRBD1, is unchecked because there is no DNA. There are 16 residues in the CDR3. No nucleotide data were recorded. In germline, CDR1 is MGHRA, CDR2 YSYEKL. CDR3 loop: CASSRTGGRDKNIQYF.

The genes are TRBV6-1 and TRBJ1-4. The CDR3 totals 15 residues. DNA for this receptor is not on file. CDR1 is MNHNS and CDR2 is SASEGT in the germline V gene. CDR3 residues: CASSEALHGNEKLFF.

This rearrangement joins TRBV19 to TRBJ2-1; absent DNA, TCRdb's TRBD2 call cannot be checked. Germline V gene lookup returns CDR1 LNHDA and CDR2 SQIVND (reference sequence). The CDR3 totals 16 residues. The protein alone is recorded here. CDR3 protein: CASSIEGGRGGGEQFF.